Shown below are 2 T cell receptor beta chains from a single sample sequenced in a study of T cell repertoires in cytomegalovirus infection. TCRdb re-called the reads through MiXCR, storing one row per CDR3 protein. This sample carries fewer than 300,000 distinct CDR3 sequences, 25% of them seen once, and the ten largest clones take roughly 14%. The specimen was PBMCs. The source is a human donor in good health (CMV status not recorded). Some clones in this sample may be carry-over from other donors' samples.

The sample holds many counts of this clonotype. The V call is TRBV7-2, the J call TRBJ2-5; D remains unclear. Trimming removed 0 bases at V and 0 bases at J, with 8 bases between. CDR1 is SGHTA, CDR2 FQGNSA, per germline. The CDR3 spans 15 residues. The CDR3 protein is CASSLAGRNQETQYF. The CDR3 nucleotides are TGTGCCAGCAGCTTAGCAGGACGGAACCAAGAGACCCAGTACTTC.

The chain joins TRBV6-2 or TRBV6-3 to TRBJ1-1, with D hard to call. Deletions cut 2 bases from V and 9 bases from J, with 13 bases between. This CDR3 spans 13 amino acids. Germline values: CDR1 MNHEY, CDR2 SVGEGT. In nucleotides, the CDR3 is TGTGCCAGCAGTTACATTCGGACGGAACAAGCTTTCTTT. The encoded protein is CASSYIRTEQAFF.